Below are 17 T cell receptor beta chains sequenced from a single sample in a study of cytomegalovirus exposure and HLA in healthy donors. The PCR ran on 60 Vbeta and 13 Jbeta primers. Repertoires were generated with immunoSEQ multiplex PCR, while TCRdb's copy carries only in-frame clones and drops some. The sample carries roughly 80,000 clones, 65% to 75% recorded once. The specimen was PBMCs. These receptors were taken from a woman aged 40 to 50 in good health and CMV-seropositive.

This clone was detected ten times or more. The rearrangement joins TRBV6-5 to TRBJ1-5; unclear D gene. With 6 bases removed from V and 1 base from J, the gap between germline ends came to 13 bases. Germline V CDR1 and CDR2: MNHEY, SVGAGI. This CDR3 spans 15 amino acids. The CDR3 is CASRQFSVSNQPQHF. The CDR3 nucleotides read TGTGCCAGCAGGCAATTCTCAGTAAGCAATCAGCCCCAGCATTTT.

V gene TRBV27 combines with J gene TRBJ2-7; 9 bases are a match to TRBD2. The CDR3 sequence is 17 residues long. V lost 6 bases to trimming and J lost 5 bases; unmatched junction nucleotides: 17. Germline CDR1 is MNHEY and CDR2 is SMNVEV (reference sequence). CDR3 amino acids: CASSGGLTAGGFHEQYF. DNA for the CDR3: TGTGCCAGCAGCGGGGGACTTACAGCGGGAGGTTTCCACGAGCAGTACTTC.

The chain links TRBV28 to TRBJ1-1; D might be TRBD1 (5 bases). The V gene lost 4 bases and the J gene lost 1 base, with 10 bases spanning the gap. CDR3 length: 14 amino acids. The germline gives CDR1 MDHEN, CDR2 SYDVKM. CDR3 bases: TGTGCCAGCAGTTCCGGGGGGACGAACACTGAAGCTTTCTTT. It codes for CASSSGGTNTEAFF.

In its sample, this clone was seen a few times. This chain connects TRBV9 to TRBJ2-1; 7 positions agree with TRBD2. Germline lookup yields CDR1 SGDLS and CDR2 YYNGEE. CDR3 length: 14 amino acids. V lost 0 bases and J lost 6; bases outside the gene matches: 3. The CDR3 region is CASSVEAGFNEQFF. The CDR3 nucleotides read TGTGCCAGCAGCGTAGAAGCGGGGTTCAATGAGCAGTTCTTC.

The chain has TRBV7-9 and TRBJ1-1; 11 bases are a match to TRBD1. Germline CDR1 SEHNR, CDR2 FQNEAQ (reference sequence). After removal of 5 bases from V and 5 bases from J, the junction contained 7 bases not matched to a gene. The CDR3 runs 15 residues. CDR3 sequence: CASSGQGAKGTEAFF. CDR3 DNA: TGTGCCAGCAGCGGACAGGGGGCGAAAGGAACTGAAGCTTTCTTT.

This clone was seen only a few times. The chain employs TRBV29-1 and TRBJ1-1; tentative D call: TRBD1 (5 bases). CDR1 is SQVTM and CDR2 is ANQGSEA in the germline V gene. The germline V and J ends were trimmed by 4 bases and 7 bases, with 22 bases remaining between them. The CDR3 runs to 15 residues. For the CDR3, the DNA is TGCAGCGTTGCGGAGGGAGTCAGGGTCGAGGGTGAAGCTTTCTTT. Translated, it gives CSVAEGVRVEGEAFF.

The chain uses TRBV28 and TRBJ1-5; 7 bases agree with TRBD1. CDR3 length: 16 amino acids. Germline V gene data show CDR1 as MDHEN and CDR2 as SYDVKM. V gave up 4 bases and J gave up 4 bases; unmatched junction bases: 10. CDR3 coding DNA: TGTGCCAGCAGTTCGGCCGCCGGGACAGATAATCAGCCCCAGCATTTT. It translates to CASSSAAGTDNQPQHF. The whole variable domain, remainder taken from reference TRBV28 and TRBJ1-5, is DVKVTQSSRYLVKRTGEKVFLECVQDMDHENMFWYRQDPGLGLRLIYFSYDVKMKEKGDIPEGYSVSREKKERFSLILESASTNQTSMYLCASSSAAGTDNQPQHFGDGTRLSIL.

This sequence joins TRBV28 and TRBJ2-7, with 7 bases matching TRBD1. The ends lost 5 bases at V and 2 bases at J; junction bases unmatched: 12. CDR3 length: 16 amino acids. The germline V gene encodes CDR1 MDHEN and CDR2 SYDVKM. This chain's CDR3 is CASSPRQGSGTYEQYF. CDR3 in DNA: TGTGCCAGCAGTCCAAGACAGGGATCGGGAACCTACGAGCAGTACTTC.

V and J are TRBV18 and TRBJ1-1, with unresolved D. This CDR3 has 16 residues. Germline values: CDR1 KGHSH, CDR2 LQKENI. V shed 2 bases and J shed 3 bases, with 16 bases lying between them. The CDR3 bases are TGTGCCAGCTCACCATACGCCGAGACTAGAGACACTGAAGCTTTCTTT. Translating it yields CASSPYAETRDTEAFF.

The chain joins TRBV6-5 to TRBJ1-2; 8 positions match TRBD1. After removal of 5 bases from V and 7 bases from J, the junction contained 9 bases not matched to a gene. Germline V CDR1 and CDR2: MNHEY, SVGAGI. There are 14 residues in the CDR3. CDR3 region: CASSPDTDRAGYTF. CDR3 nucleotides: TGTGCCAGCAGTCCAGACACGGACAGGGCTGGCTACACCTTC.

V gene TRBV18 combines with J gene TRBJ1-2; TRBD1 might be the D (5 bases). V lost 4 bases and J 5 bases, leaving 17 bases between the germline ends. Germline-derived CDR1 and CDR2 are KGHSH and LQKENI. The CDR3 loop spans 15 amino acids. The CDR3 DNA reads TGTGCCAGCTCACGGGCGGAAGGAGGGGTGTATGGCTACACCTTC. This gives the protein CASSRAEGGVYGYTF.

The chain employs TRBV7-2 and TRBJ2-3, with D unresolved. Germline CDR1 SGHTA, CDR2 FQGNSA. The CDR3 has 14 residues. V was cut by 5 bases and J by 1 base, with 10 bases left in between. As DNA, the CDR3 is TGTGCCAGCAGCCCAGTGGCTGGCACAGATACGCAGTATTTT. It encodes CASSPVAGTDTQYF.

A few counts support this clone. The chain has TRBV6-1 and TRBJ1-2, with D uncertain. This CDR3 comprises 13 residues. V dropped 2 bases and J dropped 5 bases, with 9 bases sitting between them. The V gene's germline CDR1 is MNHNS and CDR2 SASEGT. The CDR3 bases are TGTGCCAGCAGTGAATTCCCAGATTATGGCTACACCTTC. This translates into CASSEFPDYGYTF.

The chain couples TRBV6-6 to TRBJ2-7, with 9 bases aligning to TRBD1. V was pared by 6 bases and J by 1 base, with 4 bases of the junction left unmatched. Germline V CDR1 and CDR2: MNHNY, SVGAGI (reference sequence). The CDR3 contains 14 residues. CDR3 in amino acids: CASRWTGESYEQYF. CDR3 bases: TGTGCCAGCAGATGGACAGGGGAATCCTACGAGCAGTACTTC.

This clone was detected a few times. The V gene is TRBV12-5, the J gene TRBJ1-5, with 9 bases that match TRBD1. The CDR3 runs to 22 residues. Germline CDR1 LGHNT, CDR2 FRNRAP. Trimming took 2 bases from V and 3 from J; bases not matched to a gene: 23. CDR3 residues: CASGLTMTGGRWRSRDNQPQHF. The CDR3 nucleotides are TGTGCTAGTGGTTTGACGATGACAGGGGGTAGGTGGCGGTCCCGCGACAATCAGCCCCAGCATTTT.

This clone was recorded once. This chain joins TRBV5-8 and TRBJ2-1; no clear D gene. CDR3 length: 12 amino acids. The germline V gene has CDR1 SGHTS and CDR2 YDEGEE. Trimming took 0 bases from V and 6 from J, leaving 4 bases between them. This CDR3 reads CASSLGGNEQFF. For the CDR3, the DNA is TGTGCCAGCAGCTTGGGCGGCAATGAGCAGTTCTTC.

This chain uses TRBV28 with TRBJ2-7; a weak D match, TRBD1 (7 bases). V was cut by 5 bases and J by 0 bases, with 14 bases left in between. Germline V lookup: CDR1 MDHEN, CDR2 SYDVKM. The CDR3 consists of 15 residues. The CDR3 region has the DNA TGTGCCAGCAGTCTCGGGACAGCGGGCTCCTACGAGCAGTACTTC. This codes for CASSLGTAGSYEQYF.